One TCR beta chain is described in this entry. The antigen is not known. The data belong to a study of shared clonotypes between healthy human individuals. Overall study findings and caveats: An anticipated effect of sequencing depth on clonotype sharing among donors was recognized.

The germline CDR1 and CDR2 sequences are SGHRS and YFSETQ. The CDR3 runs to 14 residues. The V end lost 3 bases, the J end lost 5 bases, and 14 bases lay between the germline ends. Researchers ran the assay at a deep level. Here immunoSEQ multiplex PCR was the method, and the copy in TCRdb shows in-frame clones only, minus some. The sample has nearly 500,000 clones, 70% to 80% seen once. Every donor was a Caucasian adult from Nashville, Tennessee. Without sorting, samples used about 90 million PBMCs for genomic DNA. The source material was PBMCs. This receptor was identified in a woman aged 35 to 49 in good health. Some clones in this sample may be carry-over from other donors' samples. The chain couples TRBV5-1 to TRBJ1-2; the D is unclear. CDR3 DNA sequence: TGCGCCAGCAGCTCGCCTACGGGCGGGTATGGCTACACCTTC. Its protein product is CASSSPTGGYGYTF.